The 10 T cell receptor beta chains reported below all come from one sample, sequenced in a study of cytomegalovirus exposure and HLA in healthy donors. PCR was performed using 60 Vbeta and 13 Jbeta primers. Method: immunoSEQ multiplex PCR; TCRdb's copy keeps in-frame clones and lacks some. This table holds roughly 110,000 clones, roughly 75% found once. Input material: PBMCs. The receptors here all came from a man aged 40-49 years in good health and CMV-seronegative.

V gene TRBV6-5 combines with J gene TRBJ1-1, with D unclear. V dropped 5 bases and J dropped 4 bases, with 11 bases sitting between them. The CDR3 is 13 residues long. The germline V gene encodes CDR1 MNHEY and CDR2 SVGAGI. CDR3 coding DNA: TGTGCCAGCAGTACGGAGGTAGGCACTGAAGCTTTCTTT. Its translation is CASSTEVGTEAFF.

The chain uses TRBV13 and TRBJ1-1, with a tentative D call TRBD1 (6 bases). The CDR3 loop spans 14 amino acids. Germline V lookup: CDR1 PRHDT, CDR2 FYEKMQ (reference sequence). V gave up 5 bases and J gave up 0 bases, with 10 bases separating them. In DNA form, the CDR3 reads TGTGCCAGCAGCCCCGGGACAATGAACACTGAAGCTTTCTTT. Residues: CASSPGTMNTEAFF.

This clone has only one observation. CDR3 region: CASSQESGYPGNTIYF. CDR3 nucleotides: TGTGCCAGCAGCCAAGAGTCAGGGTACCCTGGAAACACCATATATTTT. The J gene is TRBJ1-3, the V gene TRBV4-2, with D possibly TRBD1 on 5 matching bases. This CDR3 region has 16 residues. Looked up from germline, CDR1 is LGHNA and CDR2 is YNFKEQ. Trimming shortened V by 0 bases and J by 2 bases, and 11 bases separated the two germline ends.

The J gene is TRBJ2-1, the V gene TRBV6-4, with D unresolved. The germline V gene encodes CDR1 MRHNA and CDR2 SNTAGT. The length of the CDR3 is 13 residues. Trimming left V 4 bases short and J 8 bases short, with 12 bases between. This CDR3 is CASSVERGDEQFF. The CDR3 bases are TGTGCCAGCAGTGTAGAGAGAGGCGATGAGCAGTTCTTC.

The rearrangement joins TRBV10-3 to TRBJ1-2, with D perhaps matching TRBD1 (6 bases). The V gene lost 6 bases and the J gene lost 6 bases, with 17 bases spanning the gap. Germline V gene data show CDR1 as ENHRY and CDR2 as SYGVKD. The CDR3 sequence is 14 residues long. CDR3 in DNA: TGTGCCATCAGAGGGTCCAGGGGATCGGATGGCTACACCTTC. Its translation: CAIRGSRGSDGYTF.

The rearrangement joins TRBV6-1 to TRBJ1-1, with a possible D match to TRBD1 (5 bases). In germline, CDR1 is MNHNS, CDR2 SASEGT. The CDR3 totals 13 residues. V dropped 6 bases and J dropped 6 bases, with 14 bases sitting between them. CDR3 in DNA: TGTGCCAGCAGCCCTGGGGCACAGCCTGAAGCTTTCTTT. As protein: CASSPGAQPEAFF.

The table lists this clone with a few counts. The genes are TRBV7-2 and TRBJ2-5; D unresolved. The CDR3 length is 14 residues. Trimming took 2 bases from V and 2 from J, leaving 9 bases between them. Germline V gene sequence: CDR1 SGHTA, CDR2 FQGNSA. Written as DNA, the CDR3 is TGTGCCAGCAGCTTACCAGGCCCGCAAGAGACCCAGTACTTC. It yields the protein CASSLPGPQETQYF. The full variable domain, in which reference TRBV7-2 and TRBJ2-5 provide the parts outside the CDR3, is GAGVSQSPSNKVTEKGKDVELRCDPISGHTALYWYRQSLGQGLEFLIYFQGNSAPDKSGLPSDRFSAERTGGSVSTLTIQRTQQEDSAVYLCASSLPGPQETQYFGPGTRLLVL.

This clone was counted ten times or more. The rearrangement links TRBV2 to TRBJ2-7; D call uncertain. V was shortened by 4 bases and J by 4 bases, with 11 bases between the two germline ends. Germline CDR1 reads SNHLY; CDR2 reads FYNNEI. The CDR3 is 13 residues long. The CDR3 DNA follows: TGTGCCAGCAGTGGGTTTACAGAGTACGAGCAGTACTTC. It translates to CASSGFTEYEQYF.

CDR3 loop: CSGDKQETQYF. The CDR3 DNA reads TGCAGTGGGGACAAGCAAGAGACCCAGTACTTC. V gene TRBV20-1 combines with J gene TRBJ2-5, with TRBD1 as a possible D gene (6 bases). There are 11 residues in the CDR3. The ends were cut back, 7 bases at V and 2 bases at J, with 8 bases in the middle. Germline values: CDR1 DFQATT, CDR2 SNEGSKA (reference sequence).

The J gene is TRBJ2-1, the V gene TRBV5-1, with 10 bases aligning to TRBD1. Trimming at V came to 3 bases and at J to 7 bases, leaving 7 bases not matched to a gene. The CDR3 runs 15 residues. The germline V gene encodes CDR1 SGHRS and CDR2 YFSETQ. This CDR3 reads CASSSIGTGANEQFF. As DNA, the CDR3 is TGCGCCAGCAGCTCGATAGGGACAGGGGCAAATGAGCAGTTCTTC.